Following are 11 T cell receptor beta chains from one sample sequenced in a study of blood T cell repertoires in COVID-19. Profiled with immunoSEQ multiplex PCR; TCRdb holds only in-frame clones, not every one. Among 250,000 or so clones listed, over 80% were seen once. The source material was peripheral blood. Every receptor here comes from a woman aged 35 to 49 who had recovered from COVID-19.

The J gene is TRBJ1-5, the V gene TRBV28; D perhaps matches TRBD1 (6 bases). This CDR3 comprises 15 residues. Trimming pared 4 bases from V and 9 bases from J, leaving 19 bases between. CDR1 and CDR2 from the germline V gene are MDHEN and SYDVKM. The CDR3 DNA reads TGTGCCAGCAGTTCCAACCAGGGGCGCCGGTCGCCCCAGCATTTT. Protein: CASSSNQGRRSPQHF. The full variable domain, with the rest looked up from reference TRBV28 and TRBJ1-5, is DVKVTQSSRYLVKRTGEKVFLECVQDMDHENMFWYRQDPGLGLRLIYFSYDVKMKEKGDIPEGYSVSREKKERFSLILESASTNQTSMYLCASSSNQGRRSPQHFGDGTRLSIL.

The V call is TRBV5-6, the J call TRBJ2-2; the D gene is possibly TRBD1 (6 bases). Germline V lookup: CDR1 SGHDT, CDR2 YYEEEE. V lost 6 bases and J lost 1, with 16 bases in between. CDR3 length: 16 residues. CDR3 sequence: CASTPPGDKNTGELFF. The DNA for the CDR3 is TGTGCCAGCACCCCCCCCGGGGACAAGAACACCGGGGAGCTGTTTTTT.

The chain links TRBV11-2 to TRBJ1-6; D gene ambiguous. The CDR3 has 13 amino acids. V lost 5 bases and J lost 7, with 9 bases in between. Germline values: CDR1 SGHAT, CDR2 FQNNGV. CDR3 nucleotide sequence: TGTGCCAGCAGCCGGGAGGGAAATTCACCCCTCCACTTT. Protein: CASSREGNSPLHF. Based on the CDR3 plus reference TRBV11-2 and TRBJ1-6, the full variable domain is EAGVAQSPRYKIIEKRQSVAFWCNPISGHATLYWYQQILGQGPKLLIQFQNNGVVDDSQLPKDRFSAERLKGVDSTLKIQPAKLEDSAVYLCASSREGNSPLHFGNGTRLTVT.

This chain connects TRBV5-5 to TRBJ1-1; no clear D. Germline V gene data show CDR1 as SGHKS and CDR2 as YYEKEE (reference sequence). CDR3 length: 16 residues. V was cut by 0 bases and J by 1 base, with 13 bases left in between. CDR3 protein: CASSLEPPRGNTEAFF. The CDR3 DNA reads TGTGCCAGCAGCTTGGAGCCTCCCCGGGGGAACACTGAAGCTTTCTTT. The full variable domain, rest sourced from reference TRBV5-5 and TRBJ1-1, is DAGVTQSPTHLIKTRGQQVTLRCSPISGHKSVSWYQQVLGQGPQFIFQYYEKEERGRGNFPDRFSARQFPNYSSELNVNALLLGDSALYLCASSLEPPRGNTEAFFGQGTRLTVV.

V is TRBV10-3 and J is TRBJ1-1, with unresolved D. Germline CDR1 reads ENHRY; CDR2 reads SYGVKD. Trimming took 4 bases from V and 1 from J, leaving 4 bases between them. This CDR3 spans 12 amino acids. CDR3 region: CAISGQNTEAFF. CDR3 coding DNA: TGTGCCATCAGTGGACAGAACACTGAAGCTTTCTTT.

This chain joins TRBV14 and TRBJ2-1, with a tentative D call TRBD2 (6 bases). Trimming removed 4 bases at V and 0 bases at J, with 13 bases between. CDR1 and CDR2 from the germline V gene are SGHDN and FVKESK. CDR3 length: 16 residues. The CDR3 loop is CASSPLRTTSYNEQFF. As DNA, the CDR3 is TGTGCCAGCAGCCCGTTAAGGACTACCTCCTACAATGAGCAGTTCTTC.

The V gene is TRBV5-1, the J gene TRBJ1-2; D is perhaps TRBD1 (5 bases). The CDR3 has 13 amino acids. Germline V gene data show CDR1 as SGHRS and CDR2 as YFSETQ. Trimming stripped 7 bases from V and 4 bases from J, with 14 bases between. CDR3: CASADRNLYGYTF. The CDR3 DNA reads TGCGCCAGCGCTGACAGAAACCTCTATGGCTACACCTTC.

The chain employs TRBV10-3 and TRBJ1-5; possible D gene TRBD1, 5 bases. V dropped 4 bases and J dropped 4 bases, with 5 bases sitting between them. The CDR3 totals 12 residues. Germline V gives CDR1 ENHRY, CDR2 SYGVKD. CDR3 sequence reads: CAISGTNQPQHF. DNA of the CDR3: TGTGCCATCAGTGGGACAAATCAGCCCCAGCATTTT.

The rearrangement joins TRBV3-1 (or the pseudogene TRBV3-2) to TRBJ2-7; unclear D gene. The CDR3 loop spans 14 amino acids. Between the trimmed V and J ends, which lost 1 base and 6 bases, there was a span of 13 bases. In germline, CDR1 is LGHDT, CDR2 YNNKEL (reference sequence). This CDR3 reads CASSQVHENSEQYF. CDR3 nucleotides: TGTGCCAGCAGCCAAGTTCATGAAAACTCCGAGCAGTACTTC.

The chain links TRBV5-6 to TRBJ2-2, with no clear D. The V gene's germline CDR1 is SGHDT and CDR2 YYEEEE. This CDR3 is 15 amino acids long. Trimming left V 2 bases short and J 1 base short, with 9 bases between. CDR3 amino acids: CASSFGYGNTGELFF. CDR3 DNA: TGTGCCAGCAGCTTCGGGTACGGGAACACCGGGGAGCTGTTTTTT.

V and J are TRBV5-1 and TRBJ2-7, with D perhaps TRBD1 (6 bases). V was trimmed by 2 bases and J by 3 bases, leaving 15 bases between them. The CDR3 is 15 amino acids. From germline, CDR1 is SGHRS and CDR2 YFSETQ. The CDR3 sequence is CASSFETGPYYEQYF. The CDR3 nucleotides are TGCGCCAGCAGCTTTGAGACAGGACCGTACTACGAGCAGTACTTC.